This TCR beta chain was identified in a study of T cells in Graves' hyperthyroidism and ophthalmopathy. Looking at the study overall: Upon initial diagnosis and before any treatment, peripheral blood was collected. Study outcomes and limitations: Among thyroid clonotypes expanded above 0.001, most also appeared in blood.

Regions amplified from RNA transcripts were the TCR beta CDR3 regions. RT-PCR in the first round (using the HTBI primer set) targeted the TCR CDR3. TCRdb passed the multiplex PCR reads through MiXCR, listing each CDR3 protein once. The sample contains about 840,000 distinct CDR3 sequences, more than 30% of which appear only once. This clonotype was observed many times. The antigen remains unidentified. Based on clinical symptoms, serum thyroxine and TRAb, thyroid ultrasound and orbital computed tomography, diagnoses were reached. The length of the CDR3 is 13 residues. Germline assignment: CDR1 SGHNT and CDR2 YENEEA. V trimming: 5 bases; J trimming: 6 bases; junction bases outside the gene matches: 6.

Sequencing was done on a sample of blood. V gene TRBV11-3 combines with J gene TRBJ1-2, with 7 bases lining up with TRBD1. This TCR was sampled from a man aged 18 to 30 with Graves' hyperthyroidism. CDR3 loop: CASSPRGRDGYTF. The CDR3 bases are TGTGCCAGCAGCCCAAGGGGGCGGGATGGCTACACCTTC.